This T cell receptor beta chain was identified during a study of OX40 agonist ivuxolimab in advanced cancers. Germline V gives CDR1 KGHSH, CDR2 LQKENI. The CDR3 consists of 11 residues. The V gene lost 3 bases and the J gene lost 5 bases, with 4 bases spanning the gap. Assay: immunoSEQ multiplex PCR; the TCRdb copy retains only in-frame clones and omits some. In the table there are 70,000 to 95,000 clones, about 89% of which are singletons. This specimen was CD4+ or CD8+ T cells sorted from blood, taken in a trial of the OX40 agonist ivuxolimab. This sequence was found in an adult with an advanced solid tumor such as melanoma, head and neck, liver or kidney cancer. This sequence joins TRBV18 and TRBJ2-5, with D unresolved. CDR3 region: CASSPAETQYF. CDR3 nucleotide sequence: TGTGCCAGCTCACCGGCGGAGACCCAGTACTTC.